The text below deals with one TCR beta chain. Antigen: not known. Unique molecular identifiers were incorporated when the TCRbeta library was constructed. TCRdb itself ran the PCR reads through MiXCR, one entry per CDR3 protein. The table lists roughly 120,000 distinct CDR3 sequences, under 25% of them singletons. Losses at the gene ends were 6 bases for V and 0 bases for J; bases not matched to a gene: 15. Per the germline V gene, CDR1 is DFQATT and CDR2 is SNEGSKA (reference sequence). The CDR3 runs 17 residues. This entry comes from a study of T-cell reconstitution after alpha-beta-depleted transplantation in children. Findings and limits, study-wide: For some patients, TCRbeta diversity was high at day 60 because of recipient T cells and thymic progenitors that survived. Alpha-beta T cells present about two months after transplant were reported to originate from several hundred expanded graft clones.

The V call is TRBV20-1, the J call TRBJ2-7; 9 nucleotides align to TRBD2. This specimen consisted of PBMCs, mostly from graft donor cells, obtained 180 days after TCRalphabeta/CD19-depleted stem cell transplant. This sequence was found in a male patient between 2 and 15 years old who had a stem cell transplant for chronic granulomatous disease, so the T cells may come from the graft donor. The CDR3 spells CSALSWTSVLSSYEQYF. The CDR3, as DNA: TGCAGTGCCCTTAGTTGGACTAGCGTCCTGAGCTCCTACGAGCAGTACTTC.